This is a list of T cell receptor beta chains from one sample in a study of CD8+CD57+ T cells in acquired aplastic anemia. TCRdb analysed the reads with MiXCR anew, one entry per CDR3 protein. The table records hundreds of thousands of distinct CDR3 sequences, roughly 53% of them present only once. The specimen was sorted CD4+, CD8+, or CD8+CD57+ T cells (not recorded which) from PBMCs. Receptor source: a human donor with aplastic anemia. CDR3s include the opening cysteine and the closing phenylalanine or tryptophan. Fields, in order: D gene, J gene, clone size, V gene, CDR3 DNA, CDR3 protein. The D gene is left open where the match is weak. The size entry is marked missing in some rows and otherwise reads once, few, many or a size class.

D: TRBD1
J: TRBJ2-7
size: -
V: TRBV2
DNA: TGTGCCAGCAGACAGGGGGAGTACGAGCAGTACTTC
CDR3: CASRQGEYEQYF

D: -
J: TRBJ2-2
size: -
V: TRBV7-9
DNA: TGTGCCAGCAGCTTACCTCTCGGGGAGCTGTTTTTT
CDR3: CASSLPLGELFF

D: TRBD1
J: TRBJ1-2
size: few
V: TRBV6-6
DNA: TGTGCCATCAGCCAGGGACAGGGGGCTAGTTATGGCTACACCTTC
CDR3: CAISQGQGASYGYTF

D: -
J: TRBJ1-6
size: -
V: TRBV19
DNA: TGTGCCAGTAGTATAGGGAACGATTCACCCCTCCACTTT
CDR3: CASSIGNDSPLHF

D: TRBD1
J: TRBJ1-4
size: -
V: TRBV5-1
DNA: TGCGCCAGCTCCTTGGGGGAACCTGGGACAGGTATAATTGAAAAACTGTTTTTT
CDR3: CASSLGEPGTGIIEKLFF

D: -
J: TRBJ1-2
size: -
V: TRBV20-1
DNA: TGCAGTTACTATTCAGGGTCAGACTATGGCTACACCTTC
CDR3: CSYYSGSDYGYTF

D: -
J: TRBJ2-1
size: many
V: TRBV11-1
DNA: TGTGCCAGCAGCTTAGGCCAGAGCTCCTACAATGAGCAGTTCTTC
CDR3: CASSLGQSSYNEQFF

D: -
J: TRBJ1-2
size: many
V: TRBV20-1
DNA: TGCAGTGCTAGCGGGGGGATCTATGGCTACACCTTC
CDR3: CSASGGIYGYTF

D: TRBD1
J: TRBJ1-2
size: -
V: TRBV9
DNA: TGTGCCAGCAGCGTAGATAACAGGGGCTATGGCTACACCTTC
CDR3: CASSVDNRGYGYTF

D: -
J: TRBJ2-2
size: few
V: TRBV3-1
DNA: TGTGCCAGCAGCCAAGTTACGGGAACGAACACCGGGGAGCTGTTTTTT
CDR3: CASSQVTGTNTGELFF

D: TRBD1
J: TRBJ1-1
size: -
V: TRBV15
DNA: TGTGCCGCCAGCAGGCACGAGGGGGTCAGGGGGCGGACTGAAGCTTTCTTT
CDR3: CAASRHEGVRGRTEAFF

D: -
J: TRBJ1-6
size: many
V: TRBV7-6
DNA: TGTGCCAGCAGCGCACAAGGGCGGACCCTTTCACCCCTCCACTTT
CDR3: CASSAQGRTLSPLHF

D: -
J: TRBJ1-4
size: -
V: TRBV7-3
DNA: TGTGCCAGCAGCTGGGGGGAAAAACTGTTTTTT
CDR3: CASSWGEKLFF

D: -
J: TRBJ1-1
size: -
V: TRBV7-9
DNA: TGTGCCAGCAGGCGGTTGTATCGGGGAGCTGAAGCTCTCTTT
CDR3: CASRRLYRGAEALF

D: -
J: TRBJ1-2
size: -
V: TRBV7-9
DNA: TGTGCCAGCAGCTTTAACACGGACGGGAGAGGCTACACCTTC
CDR3: CASSFNTDGRGYTF

D: TRBD2
J: TRBJ2-7
size: many
V: TRBV20-1
DNA: TGCAGTGCTAGAGAACTAGCGGGGGGGCGCGAGCAGTACTTC
CDR3: CSARELAGGREQYF

D: -
J: TRBJ1-5
size: many
V: TRBV7-2
DNA: TGTGCCAGCAGCTTAGGTGGTCAGCCCCAGCATTTT
CDR3: CASSLGGQPQHF

D: -
J: TRBJ2-7
size: many
V: TRBV3-1
DNA: TGTGCCAGCAGCCAAGGGGAGTACGAGCAGTACTTC
CDR3: CASSQGEYEQYF

D: TRBD1
J: TRBJ1-6
size: -
V: TRBV20-1
DNA: TGCAGTGCTACAGACAGGGCCAGGACACCCCTCCACTTT
CDR3: CSATDRARTPLHF

D: TRBD1
J: TRBJ1-2
size: many
V: TRBV11-2
DNA: TGTGCCAGCAGCGGCCGGGACAGGCTTAACTATGGCTACACCTTC
CDR3: CASSGRDRLNYGYTF